This T cell receptor beta chain is from a study of cytomegalovirus exposure and HLA in healthy donors. Germline V gene sequence: CDR1 SGHRS, CDR2 YFSETQ. The trim removed 4 bases at V and 6 bases at J, leaving 9 bases unmatched. The CDR3 sequence is 14 residues long. It was healthy bone marrow donors who served as donors. Use of 60 Vbeta and 13 Jbeta primers characterized the PCR. Profiling relied on immunoSEQ multiplex PCR, and the TCRdb table lists in-frame clones only, not all of them. The data contain 120,000 or so clones, 72% of them singletons. The chain has TRBV5-1 and TRBJ1-1; 7 bases line up with TRBD1. This sequence originates from a man under 40 in good health and CMV-seronegative. The sample comprised PBMCs. In DNA form, the CDR3 reads TGCGCCAGCAGCCGTGGACAGGATAGGGCTGAAGCTTTCTTT. Amino acids: CASSRGQDRAEAFF.